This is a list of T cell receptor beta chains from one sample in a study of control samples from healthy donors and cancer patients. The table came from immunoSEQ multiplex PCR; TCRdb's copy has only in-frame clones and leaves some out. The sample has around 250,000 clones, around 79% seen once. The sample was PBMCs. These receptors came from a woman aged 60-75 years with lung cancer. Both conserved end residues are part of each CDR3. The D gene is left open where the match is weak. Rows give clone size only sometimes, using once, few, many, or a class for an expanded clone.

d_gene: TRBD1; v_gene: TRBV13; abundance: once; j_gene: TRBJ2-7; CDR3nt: TGTGCCAGCAGCTTAGGGGACAGGGGAGTTGTACAGCAGTACTTC; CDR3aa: CASSLGDRGVVQQYF
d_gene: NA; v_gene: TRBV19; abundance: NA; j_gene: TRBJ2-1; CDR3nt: TGTGCCAGTAGTATAGTGAGAGATGAGCAGTTCTTC; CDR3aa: CASSIVRDEQFF
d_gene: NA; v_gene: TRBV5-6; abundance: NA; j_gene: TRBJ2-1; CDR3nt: TGTGCCAGCAGCTTGGGTCAGCACTACAATGAGCAGTTCTTC; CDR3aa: CASSLGQHYNEQFF
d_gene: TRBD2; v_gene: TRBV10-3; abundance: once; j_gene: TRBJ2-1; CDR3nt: TGTGCCATCAGCGCCCTAGCGGGAGTCTACAATGAGCAGTTCTTC; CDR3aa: CAISALAGVYNEQFF
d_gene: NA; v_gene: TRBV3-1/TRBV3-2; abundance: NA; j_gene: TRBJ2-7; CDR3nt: TGTGCCAGCAGCCAAACACAGAGCTCCTACGAGCAGTACTTC; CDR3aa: CASSQTQSSYEQYF
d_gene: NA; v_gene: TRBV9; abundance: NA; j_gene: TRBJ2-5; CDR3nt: TGTGCCAGCAGCGTAATGGGTACAGAAGAAGAGACCCAGTACTTC; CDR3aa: CASSVMGTEEETQYF
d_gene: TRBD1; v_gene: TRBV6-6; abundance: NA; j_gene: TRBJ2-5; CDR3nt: TGTGCCAGCAGTTATCCGACAGGGCAAGAGACCCAGTACTTC; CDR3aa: CASSYPTGQETQYF
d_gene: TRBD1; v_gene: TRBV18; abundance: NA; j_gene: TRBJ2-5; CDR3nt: TGTGCCAGCTCACGAAAACAGGGGGAGACCCAGTACTTC; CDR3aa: CASSRKQGETQYF
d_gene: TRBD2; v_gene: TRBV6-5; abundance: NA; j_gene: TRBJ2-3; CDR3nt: TGTGCCAGCTCAACCGGGACTGTGGTTAGCGGGGGCCAAGATTTT; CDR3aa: CASSTGTVVSGGQDF
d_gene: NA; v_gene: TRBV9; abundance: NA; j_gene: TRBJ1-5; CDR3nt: TGTGCCAGCAGCCCCACAGGGTCTGGCAATCAGCCCCAGCATTTT; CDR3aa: CASSPTGSGNQPQHF
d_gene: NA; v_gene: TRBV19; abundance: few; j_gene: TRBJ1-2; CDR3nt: TGTGCCAGTAGTATTGGACAGAGCTATGGCTACACCTTC; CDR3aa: CASSIGQSYGYTF
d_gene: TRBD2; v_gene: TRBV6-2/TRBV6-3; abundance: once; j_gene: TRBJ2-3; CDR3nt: TGTGCCAGCAGCTCCTATGGGGGGGGTACAGATACGCAGTATTTT; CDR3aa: CASSSYGGGTDTQYF
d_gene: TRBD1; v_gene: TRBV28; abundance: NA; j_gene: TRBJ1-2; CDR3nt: TGTGCCAGCAGGCCAGGGGGCTATGGCTACACCTTC; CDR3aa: CASRPGGYGYTF
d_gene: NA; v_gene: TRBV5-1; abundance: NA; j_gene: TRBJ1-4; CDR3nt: TGCGCCAGCAGCCCGCTAACTGGACGGATCGGCGATGAAAAACTGTTTTTT; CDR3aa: CASSPLTGRIGDEKLFF
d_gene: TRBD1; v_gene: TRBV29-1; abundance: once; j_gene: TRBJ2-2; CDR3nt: TGCAGCGTACGACAGGGGAGTACCGGGGAGCTGTTTTTT; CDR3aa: CSVRQGSTGELFF
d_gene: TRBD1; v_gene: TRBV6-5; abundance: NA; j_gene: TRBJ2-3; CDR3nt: TGTGCCAGCAGTTCTATGGGACAGCTCACAGATACGCAGTATTTT; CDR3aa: CASSSMGQLTDTQYF
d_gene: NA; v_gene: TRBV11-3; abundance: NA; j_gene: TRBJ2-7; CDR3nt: TGTGCCAGCAGCTTAGGGACAGACCCCTACGAGCAGTACTTC; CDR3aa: CASSLGTDPYEQYF
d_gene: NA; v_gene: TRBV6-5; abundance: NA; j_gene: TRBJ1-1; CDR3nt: TGTGCCAGCAGTTACTCCATAGGGGGGGGCTCTGAAGCTTTCTTT; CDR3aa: CASSYSIGGGSEAFF
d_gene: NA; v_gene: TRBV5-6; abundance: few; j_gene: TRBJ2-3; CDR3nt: TGTGCCAGCAGCTCGAAGCTAATAGATACGCAGTATTTT; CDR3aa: CASSSKLIDTQYF
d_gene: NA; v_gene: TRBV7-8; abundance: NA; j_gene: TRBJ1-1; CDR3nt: TGTGCCAGCACCGAGCGGATGAACACTGAAGCTTTCTTT; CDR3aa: CASTERMNTEAFF
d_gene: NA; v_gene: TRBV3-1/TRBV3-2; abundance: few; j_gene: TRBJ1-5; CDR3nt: TGTGCCAGCAGCCATTCGGGCGATCAGCCCCAGCATTTT; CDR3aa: CASSHSGDQPQHF
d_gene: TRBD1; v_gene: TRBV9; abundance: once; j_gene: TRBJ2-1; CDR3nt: TGTGCCAGCAGCGTACAGGGACAGTCCAATGAGCAGTTCTTC; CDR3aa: CASSVQGQSNEQFF
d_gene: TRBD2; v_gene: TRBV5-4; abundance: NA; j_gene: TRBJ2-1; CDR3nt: TGTGCCAGCAGCTCCCCTAGCGGCGACCCATTGGAGCAGTTCTTC; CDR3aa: CASSSPSGDPLEQFF
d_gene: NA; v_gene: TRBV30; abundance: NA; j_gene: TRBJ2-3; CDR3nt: TGTGCCTGGACTCCGGGGGGCACAGATACGCAGTATTTT; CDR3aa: CAWTPGGTDTQYF
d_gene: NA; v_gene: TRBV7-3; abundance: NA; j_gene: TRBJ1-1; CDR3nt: TGTGCCAGCAGCCAAGGACGGGACACTGAAGCTTTCTTT; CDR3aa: CASSQGRDTEAFF
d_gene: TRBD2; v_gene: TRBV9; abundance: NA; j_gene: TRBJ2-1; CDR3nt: TGTGCCAGCAGCGTAGTTGGGGGGGACTACAATGAGCAGTTCTTC; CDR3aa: CASSVVGGDYNEQFF
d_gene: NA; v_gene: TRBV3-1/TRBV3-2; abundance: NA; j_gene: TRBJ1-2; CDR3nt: TGTGCCAGCAGCCAGGCCTTTGGAGGCTACACCTTC; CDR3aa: CASSQAFGGYTF
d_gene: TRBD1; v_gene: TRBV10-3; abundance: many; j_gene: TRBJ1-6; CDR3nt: TGTGCCATCAGAGCCGGGACAGGGGTAAATTCACCCCTCCACTTT; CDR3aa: CAIRAGTGVNSPLHF
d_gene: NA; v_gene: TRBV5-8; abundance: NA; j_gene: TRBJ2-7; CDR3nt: TGTGCCAGCAGCTTGTATGGGGGGGGGCACCTGGAGCAGTACTTC; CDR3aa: CASSLYGGGHLEQYF
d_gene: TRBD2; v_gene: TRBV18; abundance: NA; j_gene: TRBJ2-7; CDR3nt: TGTGCCAGCTCACCCTTCGCAGCGGGGGCATCTGACGAGCAGTACTTC; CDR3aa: CASSPFAAGASDEQYF
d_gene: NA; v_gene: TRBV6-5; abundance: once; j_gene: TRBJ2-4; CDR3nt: TGTGCCAGCTTGGCCTTAGCCAAAAACATTCAGTACTTC; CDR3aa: CASLALAKNIQYF
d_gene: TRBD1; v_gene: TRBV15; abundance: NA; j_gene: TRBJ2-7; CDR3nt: TGTGCCACCAGCTCAGGGGGTAATCGGGCGGACGAGCAGTACTTC; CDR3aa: CATSSGGNRADEQYF
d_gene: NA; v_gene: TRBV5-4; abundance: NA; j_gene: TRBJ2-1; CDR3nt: TGTGCCAGCAGCTGGCCGGGGGGCGCTTCGGTCTCCCCGGGCCTCTTC; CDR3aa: CASSWPGGASVSPGLF
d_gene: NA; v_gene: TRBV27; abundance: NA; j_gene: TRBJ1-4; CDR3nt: TGTGCCAGCAGTTTCAGAGGTTTGGCTAATGAAAAACTGTTTTTT; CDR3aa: CASSFRGLANEKLFF
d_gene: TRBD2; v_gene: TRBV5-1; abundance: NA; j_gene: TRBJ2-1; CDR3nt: TGCGCCAGCGGCTTACGGACTAGCGGTTACAATGAGCAGTTCTTC; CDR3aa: CASGLRTSGYNEQFF
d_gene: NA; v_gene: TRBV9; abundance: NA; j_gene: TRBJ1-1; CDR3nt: TGTGCCAGCAGCGTAGCTACTGGGGGCCTAAACACTGAAGCTTTCTTT; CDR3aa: CASSVATGGLNTEAFF
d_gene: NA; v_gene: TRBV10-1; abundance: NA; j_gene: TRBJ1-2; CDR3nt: TGCGCCAGCAGTGAAGTCCAGGACCAAGGCTACACCTTC; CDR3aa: CASSEVQDQGYTF
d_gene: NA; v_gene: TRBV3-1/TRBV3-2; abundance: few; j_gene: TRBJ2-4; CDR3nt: TGTGCCAGCAGCCAAAGGCCAGCGCCGAGACAAAACATTCAGTACTTC; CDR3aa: CASSQRPAPRQNIQYF
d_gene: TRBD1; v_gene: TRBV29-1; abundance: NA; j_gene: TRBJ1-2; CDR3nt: TGCAGCGTTGAGGGACAGGGCCAGGGCTACACCTTC; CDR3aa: CSVEGQGQGYTF
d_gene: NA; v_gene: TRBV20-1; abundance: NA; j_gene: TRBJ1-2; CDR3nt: TGCAGTGCTAGTACGGGGTATGGCTACACCTTC; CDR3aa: CSASTGYGYTF
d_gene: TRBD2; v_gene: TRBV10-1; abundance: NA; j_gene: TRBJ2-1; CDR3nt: TGCGCCAGCAGTGAGTCGGGTGGGAGGGCTGGCTCCTACAATGAGCAGTTCTTC; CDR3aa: CASSESGGRAGSYNEQFF
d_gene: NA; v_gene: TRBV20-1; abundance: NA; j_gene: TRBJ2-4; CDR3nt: TGCAGTGCTAGTATCCGGGGAAACATTCAGTACTTC; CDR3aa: CSASIRGNIQYF
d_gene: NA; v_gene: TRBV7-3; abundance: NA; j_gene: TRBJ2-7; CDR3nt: TGTGCCAGCAGCCCCGCCGGGGGACACGAGCAGTACTTC; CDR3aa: CASSPAGGHEQYF
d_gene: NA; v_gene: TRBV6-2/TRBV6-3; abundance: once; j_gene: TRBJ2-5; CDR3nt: TGTGCCAGCAGTTGGCAGATACAAGAGACCCAGTACTTC; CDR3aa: CASSWQIQETQYF
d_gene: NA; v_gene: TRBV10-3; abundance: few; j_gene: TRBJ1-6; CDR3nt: TGTGCCATCAGTGAGCGGGGCGGTTCACCCCTCCACTTT; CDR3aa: CAISERGGSPLHF
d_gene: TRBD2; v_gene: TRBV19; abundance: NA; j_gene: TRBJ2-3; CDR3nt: TGTGCCAGCTCCCGACGGGGGGATAGCACAGATACGCAGTATTTT; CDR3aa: CASSRRGDSTDTQYF
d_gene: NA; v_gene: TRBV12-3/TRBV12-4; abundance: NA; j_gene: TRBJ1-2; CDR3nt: TGTGCCAGCAGTCGGACAGTTTACTATGGCTACACCTTC; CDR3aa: CASSRTVYYGYTF
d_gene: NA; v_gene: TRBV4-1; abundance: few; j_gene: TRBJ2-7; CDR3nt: TGCGCCAGCAGCCAAGGATCGGCGTTTACCAACAGACGGCAGTACTTC; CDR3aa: CASSQGSAFTNRRQYF
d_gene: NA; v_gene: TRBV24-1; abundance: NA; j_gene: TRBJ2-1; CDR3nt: TGTGCCACCAGTGACTCGGACTATTCATACAATGAGCAGTTCTTC; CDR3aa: CATSDSDYSYNEQFF
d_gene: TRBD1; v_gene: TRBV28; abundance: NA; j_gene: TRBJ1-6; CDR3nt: TGTGCCAGCATCCGACAGGGTAATAATTCACCCCTCCACTTT; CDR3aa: CASIRQGNNSPLHF